The sequence of this T cell receptor (beta chain) was determined in a study of T-cell reconstitution after alpha-beta-depleted transplantation in children. Of note for this clonotype: The junction departs from the called germline gene at one end, perhaps through a read error.

Preparing the TCRbeta library involved the use of unique molecular identifiers. MiXCR was run by TCRdb on the PCR reads, yielding one entry per CDR3 protein. Among approximately 500,000 distinct CDR3 sequences, roughly a tenth were seen once, and the ten largest hold just over 2%. The CDR3 covers 15 residues. In germline, CDR1 is SNHLY, CDR2 FYNNEI. The sample was PBMCs, taken before TCRalphabeta/CD19-depleted stem cell transplant. This chain joins TRBV2 and TRBJ2-1; the match to TRBD2 covers 10 bases. The TCR comes from a child aged 2 to 10 with inherited bone marrow failure, due to receive a stem cell transplant. CDR3 residues: CASNTGTSDYNERFF. The CDR3 region has the DNA TGTGCCAGCAATACCGGGACTAGCGATTACAATGAGCGGTTCTTC.